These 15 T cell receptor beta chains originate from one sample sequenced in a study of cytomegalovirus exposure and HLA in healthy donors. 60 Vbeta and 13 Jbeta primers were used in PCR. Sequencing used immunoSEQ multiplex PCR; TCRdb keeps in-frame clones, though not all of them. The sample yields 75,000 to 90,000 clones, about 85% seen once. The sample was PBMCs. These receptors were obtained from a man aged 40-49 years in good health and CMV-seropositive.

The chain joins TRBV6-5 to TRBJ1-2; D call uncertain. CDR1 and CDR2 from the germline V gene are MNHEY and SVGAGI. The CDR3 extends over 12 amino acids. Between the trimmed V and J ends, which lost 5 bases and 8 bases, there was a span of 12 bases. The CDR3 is CASSGTYGGYTF. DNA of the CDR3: TGTGCCAGCAGTGGAACTTACGGGGGCTACACCTTC.

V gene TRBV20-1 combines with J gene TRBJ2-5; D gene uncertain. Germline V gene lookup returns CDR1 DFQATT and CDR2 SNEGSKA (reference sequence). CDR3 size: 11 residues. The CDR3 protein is CGTRRQETQYF. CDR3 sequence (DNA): TGCGGAACACGGCGGCAAGAGACCCAGTACTTC.

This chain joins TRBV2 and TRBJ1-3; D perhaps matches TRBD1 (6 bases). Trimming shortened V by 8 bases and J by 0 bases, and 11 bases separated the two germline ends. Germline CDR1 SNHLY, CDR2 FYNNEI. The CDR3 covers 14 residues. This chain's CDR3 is CASGIGGSGNTIYF. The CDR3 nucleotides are TGTGCCAGCGGAATAGGGGGCTCTGGAAACACCATATATTTT.

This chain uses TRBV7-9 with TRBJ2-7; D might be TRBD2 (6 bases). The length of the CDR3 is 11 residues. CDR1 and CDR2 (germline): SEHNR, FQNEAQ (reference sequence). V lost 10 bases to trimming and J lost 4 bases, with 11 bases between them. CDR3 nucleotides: TGTGCCACCGGGGGTAGTTACGAGCAGTACTTC. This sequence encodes CATGGSYEQYF.

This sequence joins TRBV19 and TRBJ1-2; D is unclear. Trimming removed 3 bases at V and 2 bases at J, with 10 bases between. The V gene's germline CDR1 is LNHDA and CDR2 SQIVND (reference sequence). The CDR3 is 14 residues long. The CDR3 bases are TGTGCCAGTAGTATGGGAGGACCCAACTATGGCTACACCTTC. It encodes CASSMGGPNYGYTF.

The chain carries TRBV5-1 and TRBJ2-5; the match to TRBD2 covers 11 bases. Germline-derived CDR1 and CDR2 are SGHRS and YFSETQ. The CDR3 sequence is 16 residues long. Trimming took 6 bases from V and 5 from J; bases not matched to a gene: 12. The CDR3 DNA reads TGCGCCAGCACCCGGGGTAGCGGGAGGGCCGGTGAGACCCAGTACTTC. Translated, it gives CASTRGSGRAGETQYF.

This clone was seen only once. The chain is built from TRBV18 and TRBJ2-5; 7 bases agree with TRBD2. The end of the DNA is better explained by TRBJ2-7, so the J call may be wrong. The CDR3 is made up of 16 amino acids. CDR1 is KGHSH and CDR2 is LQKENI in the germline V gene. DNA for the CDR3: TGTGCCAGCTCACCACCAAACAGCGGGGCCACCTACGAGCAGTACTTC. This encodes CASSPPNSGATYEQYF.

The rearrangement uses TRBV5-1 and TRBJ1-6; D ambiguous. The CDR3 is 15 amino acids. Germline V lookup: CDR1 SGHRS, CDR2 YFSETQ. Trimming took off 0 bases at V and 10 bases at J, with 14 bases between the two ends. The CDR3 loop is CASSLGSRRGSPLHF. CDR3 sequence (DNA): TGCGCCAGCAGCTTGGGTTCCAGGCGCGGGTCACCCCTCCACTTT.

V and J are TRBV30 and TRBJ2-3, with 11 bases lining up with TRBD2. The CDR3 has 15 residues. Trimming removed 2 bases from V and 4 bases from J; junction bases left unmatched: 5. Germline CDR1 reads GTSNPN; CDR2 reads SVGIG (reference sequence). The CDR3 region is CAWSSRLAGSDTQYF. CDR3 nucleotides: TGTGCCTGGAGTTCAAGACTAGCGGGGTCAGATACGCAGTATTTT.

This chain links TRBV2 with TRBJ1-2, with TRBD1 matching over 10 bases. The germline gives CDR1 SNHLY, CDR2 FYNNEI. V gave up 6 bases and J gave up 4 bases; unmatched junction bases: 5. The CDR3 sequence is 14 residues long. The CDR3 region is CASRPGQGIYGYTF. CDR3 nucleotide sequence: TGTGCCAGCAGACCGGGACAGGGGATCTATGGCTACACCTTC.

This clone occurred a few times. CDR3 bases: TGTGCCAGCAGTTCCTCCTCCGGGACAGGGAAACGAGTGAGCTACACCTTC. This gives the protein CASSSSSGTGKRVSYTF. The chain carries TRBV27 and TRBJ1-2, with 9 bases aligning to TRBD1. CDR1 MNHEY and CDR2 SMNVEV come from the germline V gene (reference sequence). This CDR3 is 17 amino acids long. V lost 4 bases and J lost 9; bases outside the gene matches: 18.

The CDR3 DNA follows: TGTGCCAGTAGTACCAGGGCTGGCAATCAGCCCCAGCATTTT. Its protein is CASSTRAGNQPQHF. This rearrangement joins TRBV19 to TRBJ1-5; possibly TRBD1 for D (5 bases). The CDR3 is made up of 14 amino acids. Trimming removed 4 bases at V and 2 bases at J, with 9 bases between. CDR1 and CDR2 from the germline V gene are LNHDA and SQIVND (reference sequence).

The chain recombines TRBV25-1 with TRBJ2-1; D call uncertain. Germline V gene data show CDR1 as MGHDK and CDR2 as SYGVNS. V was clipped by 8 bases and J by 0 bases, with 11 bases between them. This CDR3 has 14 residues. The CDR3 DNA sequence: TGTGCCAGCCGCGGCGATAGCTCCTACAATGAGCAGTTCTTC. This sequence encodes CASRGDSSYNEQFF.

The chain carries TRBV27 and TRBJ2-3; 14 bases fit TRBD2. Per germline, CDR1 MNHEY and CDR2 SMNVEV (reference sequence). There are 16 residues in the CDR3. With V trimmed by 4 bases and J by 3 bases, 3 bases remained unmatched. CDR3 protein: CASSSGTSGSTDTQYF. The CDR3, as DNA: TGTGCCAGCAGTTCCGGGACTAGCGGGAGTACAGATACGCAGTATTTT.

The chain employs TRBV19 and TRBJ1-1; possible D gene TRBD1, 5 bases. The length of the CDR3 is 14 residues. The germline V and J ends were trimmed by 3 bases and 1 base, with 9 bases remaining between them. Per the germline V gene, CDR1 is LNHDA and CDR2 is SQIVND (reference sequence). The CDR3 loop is CASSIQGKNTEAFF. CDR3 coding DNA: TGTGCCAGTAGTATTCAGGGCAAGAACACTGAAGCTTTCTTT.